Below are 15 T cell receptor beta chains sequenced from a single sample in a study of blood T cells in healthy people across ages. The second PCR ran about 7 to 12 cycles with a sample-barcoded 5' primer and J-beta primers. One entry per CDR3 protein, called by TCRdb with MiXCR from the 5' RACE reads. The table records 1.5 million to 2 million distinct CDR3 sequences, approximately 39% of them present only once. Sequencing was done on a sample of blood. Receptor source: a human donor in good health.

The table lists this clonotype with many counts. The chain has TRBV7-6 and TRBJ2-7; D may be TRBD2 (5 bases). With 6 bases removed from V and 2 bases from J, the gap between germline ends came to 11 bases. Germline V gene sequence: CDR1 SGHVS, CDR2 FNYEAQ. This CDR3 is 13 amino acids long. The DNA of the CDR3 is TGTGCCAGCAGTAAAGACTACACCTACGAGCAGTACTTC. Translation: CASSKDYTYEQYF. Combining the CDR3 with reference TRBV7-6 and TRBJ2-7 gives the whole variable domain GAGVSQSPRYKVTKRGQDVALRCDPISGHVSLYWYRQALGQGPEFLTYFNYEAQQDKSGLPNDRFSAERPEGSISTLTIQRTEQRDSAMYRCASSKDYTYEQYFGPGTRLTVT.

The chain combines TRBV7-9 with TRBJ2-3; TRBD2 matches 7 bases. Germline V CDR1 and CDR2: SEHNR, FQNEAQ (reference sequence). This CDR3 region has 15 residues. V lost 6 bases and J lost 1; bases outside the gene matches: 7. CDR3: CASRGGGRRTDTQYF. The CDR3 DNA reads TGTGCCAGCAGGGGGGGGGGACGCCGCACAGATACGCAGTATTTT.

There are a few counts of this clonotype. The gene calls are TRBV7-6 and TRBJ2-1; tentatively, D is TRBD2 (5 bases). The CDR3 loop spans 13 amino acids. The germline V gene encodes CDR1 SGHVS and CDR2 FNYEAQ. V was clipped by 3 bases and J by 6 bases, with 9 bases between them. The CDR3 is CASSFARANEQFF. The CDR3 region has the DNA TGTGCCAGCAGCTTTGCGCGGGCCAATGAGCAGTTCTTC.

This chain joins TRBV7-2 and TRBJ2-5; 12 positions match TRBD1. The CDR3 totals 16 residues. The V gene's germline CDR1 is SGHTA and CDR2 FQGNSA. The V and J ends lost 3 bases and 5 bases, in that order; junction bases with no gene match: 7. CDR3 sequence reads: CASSFRDRGRGETQYF. The CDR3 nucleotides are TGTGCCAGCAGCTTCCGGGACAGGGGGCGGGGGGAGACCCAGTACTTC.

About this clonotype itself: The junction and the germline gene differ at one end; a read error may be behind it. The chain has TRBV7-9 and TRBJ2-1; no clear D. From germline, CDR1 is SEHNR and CDR2 FQNEAQ (reference sequence). The CDR3 loop spans 15 amino acids. The CDR3 bases are TGTGCCAGCAGCTTTGACGAAACGGTCTACGATGAGCAGTTCTTC. Its protein product is CASSFDETVYDEQFF.

CDR3 bases: TGTGCCAGCACCCCAGATTGGACATTTCCCCAGCCCCAGCATTTT. Its translation: CASTPDWTFPQPQHF. V usage is TRBV2 and J usage is TRBJ1-5; a weak D match, TRBD1 (5 bases). Trimming removed 7 bases from V and 7 bases from J, with 20 bases in between. CDR1 and CDR2 from the germline V gene are SNHLY and FYNNEI. The CDR3 loop spans 15 amino acids. Full variable domain (outside the CDR3, taken from reference TRBV2 and TRBJ1-5): EPEVTQTPSHQVTQMGQEVILRCVPISNHLYFYWYRQILGQKVEFLVSFYNNEISEKSEIFDDQFSVERPDGSNFTLKIRSTKLEDSAMYFCASTPDWTFPQPQHFGDGTRLSIL.

This clonotype was found a few times. This rearrangement joins TRBV27 to TRBJ2-5; D call uncertain. The closer fit of TRBJ2-4 to the DNA end suggests the J call may be wrong. CDR1 and CDR2 from the germline V gene are MNHEY and SMNVEV (reference sequence). The CDR3 is 14 residues long. CDR3 region: CASSSWDIRNIQYF. The CDR3 nucleotides read TGTGCCAGCAGTTCCTGGGATATAAGAAACATTCAGTACTTC.

V is TRBV7-2 and J is TRBJ1-6; tentative D call: TRBD1 (6 bases). V shed 6 bases and J shed 12 bases, with 12 bases lying between them. Germline V gene lookup returns CDR1 SGHTA and CDR2 FQGNSA. The CDR3 covers 12 residues. CDR3 DNA sequence: TGTGCCAGCAGTTCGGGGGGCCGACCCCTCCACTTT. Protein sequence: CASSSGGRPLHF.

The table lists this clonotype with a few counts. V gene TRBV28 combines with J gene TRBJ1-6; the D gene is possibly TRBD1 (6 bases). CDR3 length equals 13 residues. V dropped 5 bases and J dropped 8 bases, with 10 bases sitting between them. The germline V gene has CDR1 MDHEN and CDR2 SYDVKM. The CDR3 DNA reads TGTGCCAGCAGTCTCGGACAGTATTCACCCCTCCACTTT. Its translation is CASSLGQYSPLHF.

This clonotype has a single count. The CDR3 loop reads CASSPNGGLGNTEAFF. The CDR3 nucleotides read TGTGCCAGCAGCCCTAACGGGGGGCTTGGGAACACTGAAGCTTTCTTT. The V gene is TRBV7-6, the J gene TRBJ1-1; TRBD1 might be the D (6 bases). The germline CDR1 and CDR2 sequences are SGHVS and FNYEAQ. The CDR3 is made up of 16 amino acids. Trimming removed 5 bases from V and 1 base from J, with 17 bases in between.

J is TRBJ2-1 and V is TRBV7-3; the match to TRBD2 covers 9 bases. Germline assignment: CDR1 SGHTA and CDR2 FQGTGA. Losses at the gene ends were 5 bases for V and 6 bases for J; bases not matched to a gene: 11. This CDR3 spans 16 amino acids. The CDR3 is CASSRRASGVFNEQFF. The CDR3 coding sequence is TGTGCCAGCAGCCGGAGGGCTAGCGGGGTATTCAATGAGCAGTTCTTC.

The sample holds a few counts of this clonotype. This chain connects TRBV7-9 to TRBJ1-1; tentative D call: TRBD1 (6 bases). This CDR3 has 14 amino acids. The germline V gene encodes CDR1 SEHNR and CDR2 FQNEAQ (reference sequence). V lost 6 bases, J lost 5 bases, and 16 bases lay in between. CDR3 in amino acids: CASSRQGMGTEAFF. CDR3 coding DNA: TGTGCCAGCAGTCGCCAGGGGATGGGGACTGAAGCTTTCTTT.

J is TRBJ1-1 and V is TRBV5-8; 8 bases are shared with TRBD1. With 4 bases clipped from V and 1 base from J, the junction kept 6 bases outside the gene matches. Per the germline V gene, CDR1 is SGHTS and CDR2 is YDEGEE. The CDR3 contains 15 residues. Written as DNA, the CDR3 is TGTGCCAGCAGCGCATGGGACAGGCCGAACACTGAAGCTTTCTTT. It encodes CASSAWDRPNTEAFF.

V is TRBV20-1 and J is TRBJ2-3; D possibly uses TRBD1 or TRBD2 (5 bases each). V gave up 5 bases and J gave up 4 bases, with 16 bases separating them. In germline, CDR1 is DFQATT, CDR2 SNEGSKA (reference sequence). CDR3 size: 14 residues. The CDR3 DNA reads TGCAGTGCTTCGGGGCAGGGATTCGCAGATACGCAGTATTTT. This gives the protein CSASGQGFADTQYF.

There are a few counts of this clonotype. The chain recombines TRBV29-1 with TRBJ2-7; TRBD1 matches at 8 bases. The J call is in doubt because the DNA end fits TRBJ2-5 better. Germline V gene sequence: CDR1 SQVTM, CDR2 ANQGSEA. The CDR3 has 14 amino acids. The CDR3, as DNA: TGCAGCGTTGGGGTAGACAGGGGTGGAAAGACCCAGTACTTC. Its protein is CSVGVDRGGKTQYF.